This T cell receptor (beta chain) was sequenced in a study of blood T cell repertoires in COVID-19. Study in general: Researchers got acute and convalescent COVID-19 samples from the United States, Italy and Spain.

Produced via immunoSEQ multiplex PCR; TCRdb's table is partial and in-frame only. Among more than 15,000 clones, about nine tenths were seen once, and the ten largest hold around 16%. The CDR3 contains 12 residues. The germline V gene encodes CDR1 MNHEY and CDR2 SVGAGI. V dropped 11 bases and J dropped 8 bases, with 18 bases sitting between them. The genes are TRBV6-5 and TRBJ1-2; a possible D gene is TRBD1 (6 bases). This sequence was found in a human donor with active COVID-19. The donor label of this sample is uncertain. The sequencing sample was made of peripheral blood. The chain's CDR3 is CAGTGTMRGYTF. CDR3 coding DNA: TGTGCCGGTACCGGGACAATGAGAGGCTACACCTTC.